What follows are 24 T cell receptor beta chains derived from one specimen sequenced in a study of blood T cells in healthy people across ages (dated by TCRdb to between 2014 and 2017). Libraries were prepared through 5' RACE. Sequencing relied on an Illumina HiSeq 2500. A second PCR of about 6 to 11 cycles was run with a J-beta primer mix and a sample-barcoded 5' primer. TCRdb's own reprocessing of the public reads used fastp at Q25 and MiXCR and kept productive beta chains. Every entry covers one CDR3 protein and lists the most common genes and DNA from its rows. The sample table shows some 1,000,000 distinct CDR3 sequences, and roughly a quarter are seen once. The leading ten clones occupy approximately 0.79% of the sample. In addition, the sample was reused for a study of T cells of mothers and their children.

What was sequenced was blood. The receptor set was obtained from a girl aged 2-10 years in good health.

This chain connects TRBV7-3 to TRBJ2-2; TRBD1 is a possible D gene (6 bases). This CDR3 has 16 residues. V was clipped by 5 bases and J by 1 base, with 14 bases between them. Germline V lookup: CDR1 SGHTA, CDR2 FQGTGA. As DNA, the CDR3 is TGTGCCAGCAGCCCCACCCCAGGGGTGAACACCGGGGAGCTGTTTTTT. Amino acid sequence: CASSPTPGVNTGELFF. The full variable domain, rest sourced from reference TRBV7-3 and TRBJ2-2, is GAGVSQTPSNKVTEKGKYVELRCDPISGHTALYWYRQSLGQGPEFLIYFQGTGAADDSGLPNDRFFAVRPEGSVSTLKIQRTERGDSAVYLCASSPTPGVNTGELFFGEGSRLTVL.

The chain combines TRBV4-1 with TRBJ2-1; D uncertain. The V end was cut by 1 base, the J end by 0 bases, with 16 bases between. This CDR3 has 18 residues. Germline V CDR1 and CDR2: MGHRA, YSYEKL. CDR3 region: CASSQVPTAENSYNEQFF. For the CDR3, the DNA is TGCGCCAGCAGCCAAGTTCCGACGGCGGAGAACTCCTACAATGAGCAGTTCTTC.

This clonotype was recorded a few times. The V and J genes are TRBV29-1 and TRBJ2-3, with TRBD2 matching 8 bases. There are 16 residues in the CDR3. In germline, CDR1 is SQVTM, CDR2 ANQGSEA. The trim removed 0 bases at V and 2 bases at J, leaving 7 bases unmatched. The CDR3 loop reads CSVEDLTSGDTDTQYF. The CDR3 DNA sequence: TGCAGCGTTGAAGATCTAACTAGCGGAGACACAGATACGCAGTATTTT.

The chain carries TRBV29-1 and TRBJ2-7; 9 bases line up with TRBD1. V lost 6 bases and J lost 2; bases outside the gene matches: 8. The CDR3 contains 14 residues. Germline V gene sequence: CDR1 SQVTM, CDR2 ANQGSEA. The CDR3 reads CSVLTGGNTYEQYF. The CDR3, as DNA: TGCAGCGTACTGACAGGGGGGAATACCTACGAGCAGTACTTC.

The CDR3 DNA reads as TGCAGTGCTAGGGTGAATAGCCCCTGGGGGGCCTGGAACACTGAAGCTTTCTTT. This translates into CSARVNSPWGAWNTEAFF. The chain links TRBV20-1 to TRBJ1-1; D is perhaps TRBD1 (6 bases). Trimming removed 3 bases from V and 1 base from J, with 24 bases in between. The CDR3 covers 18 residues. Looked up from germline, CDR1 is DFQATT and CDR2 is SNEGSKA (reference sequence).

This clonotype was counted only a few times. This rearrangement joins TRBV5-1 to TRBJ2-1; TRBD1 matches 8 bases. Germline V gene data show CDR1 as SGHRS and CDR2 as YFSETQ. This CDR3 contains 18 residues. The J segment lost 4 bases and the V segment lost 4 bases, leaving 16 bases of the junction unmatched. The CDR3 spells CASSARSGGATGYNEQFF. For the CDR3, the DNA is TGCGCCAGCAGCGCACGCTCAGGGGGCGCGACGGGATACAATGAGCAGTTCTTC.

The chain recombines TRBV20-1 with TRBJ2-7; 11 nucleotides line up with TRBD1. The length of the CDR3 is 14 residues. Looked up from germline, CDR1 is DFQATT and CDR2 is SNEGSKA (reference sequence). V was pared by 5 bases and J by 5 bases, with 8 bases of the junction left unmatched. CDR3 in amino acids: CSAGPPGQGDEQYF. The CDR3 DNA sequence: TGCAGTGCTGGACCTCCGGGACAGGGGGACGAGCAGTACTTC.

The V call is TRBV9, the J call TRBJ2-6; D tentatively reads TRBD1 or TRBD2 (5 bases each). The CDR3 is made up of 17 amino acids. The V gene's germline CDR1 is SGDLS and CDR2 YYNGEE. Trimming removed 3 bases from V and 0 bases from J, with 13 bases in between. In DNA, the CDR3 is TGTGCCAGCAGCGGGGGGACGATAAGCTCTGGGGCCAACGTCCTGACTTTC. Amino acid sequence: CASSGGTISSGANVLTF.

This clonotype has more than one count but fewer than ten. The chain joins TRBV28 to TRBJ2-5; unclear D gene. Trimming left V 3 bases short and J 1 base short, with 9 bases between. Germline V CDR1 and CDR2: MDHEN, SYDVKM. This CDR3 has 14 residues. The CDR3 loop reads CASSLVGFQETQYF. CDR3 in DNA: TGTGCCAGCAGTTTGGTCGGGTTCCAAGAGACCCAGTACTTC. Variable domain in full (rest from reference TRBV28 and TRBJ2-5): DVKVTQSSRYLVKRTGEKVFLECVQDMDHENMFWYRQDPGLGLRLIYFSYDVKMKEKGDIPEGYSVSREKKERFSLILESASTNQTSMYLCASSLVGFQETQYFGPGTRLLVL.

The chain has TRBV6-2 or TRBV6-3 and TRBJ2-3; TRBD2 agrees at 11 bases. CDR1 MNHEY and CDR2 SVGEGT come from the germline V gene. The junction had 10 bases not matched to a gene; V was cut back by 0 bases and J by 5 bases. CDR3 length: 18 amino acids. The CDR3 bases are TGTGCCAGCAGTTACTCGACGCATAGCGGGGGGGCTGGAGATACGCAGTATTTT. Amino acid sequence: CASSYSTHSGGAGDTQYF.

This sequence joins TRBV12-3 or TRBV12-4 and TRBJ1-1; the D is unclear. Trimming cost V 8 bases and J 0 bases, with 10 bases left between them. This CDR3 has 13 amino acids. For the CDR3, the DNA is TGTGCCAGCGGGCCATACATGAACACTGAAGCTTTCTTT. It translates to CASGPYMNTEAFF.

As concerns this clonotype: A junction boundary mismatches the germline segment, possibly from a read error. V usage is TRBV7-7 and J usage is TRBJ2-1; 9 bases fit TRBD2. CDR1 and CDR2 (germline): SSHAT, FNYEAQ (reference sequence). The CDR3 sequence is 14 residues long. CDR3 DNA: TGTGCTAGCAGCCTCCTAGCGGGAATAGGTGAGCAGTTCTTC. As protein: CASSLLAGIGEQFF. Looking up the rest from reference TRBV7-7 and TRBJ2-1 gives the full variable domain: GAGVSQSPRYKVTKRGQDVTLRCDPISSHATLYWYQQALGQGPEFLTYFNYEAQPDKSGLPSDRFSAERPEGSISTLTIQRTEQRDSAMYRCASSLLAGIGEQFFGPGTRLTVL.

The chain links TRBV29-1 to TRBJ2-3, with 7 bases identical to TRBD2. The CDR3 loop spans 16 amino acids. Per germline, CDR1 SQVTM and CDR2 ANQGSEA. V dropped 4 bases and J dropped 2; count of bases not matched to a gene: 12. CDR3: CSVVSFPSGFTDTQYF. DNA of the CDR3: TGCAGCGTTGTCTCGTTTCCTAGCGGCTTCACAGATACGCAGTATTTT.

This clonotype was seen a few times. This chain links TRBV20-1 with TRBJ2-1, with TRBD2 matching over 11 bases. Trimming at V came to 3 bases and at J to 3 bases, leaving 7 bases not matched to a gene. CDR1 is DFQATT, CDR2 SNEGSKA, per germline (reference sequence). The CDR3 sequence is 16 residues long. CDR3 residues: CSASPPGTSGYNEQFF. In DNA form, the CDR3 reads TGCAGTGCTAGCCCCCCGGGGACTAGCGGCTACAATGAGCAGTTCTTC.

This clonotype came up a few times. The chain is built from TRBV29-1 and TRBJ1-2; D is uncertain. Deletions cut 6 bases from V and 0 bases from J, with 14 bases between. CDR1 and CDR2 from the germline V gene are SQVTM and ANQGSEA. The CDR3 has 14 amino acids. CDR3 region: CSVPGPIANYGYTF. For the CDR3, the DNA is TGCAGCGTCCCCGGACCGATAGCTAACTATGGCTACACCTTC.

This clonotype has only a few counts. J is TRBJ2-4 and V is TRBV20-1, with D uncertain. Trimming stripped 0 bases from V and 6 bases from J, with 6 bases between. The germline V gene has CDR1 DFQATT and CDR2 SNEGSKA (reference sequence). There are 12 residues in the CDR3. CDR3 bases: TGCAGTGCTAGAGAGGGCGGAAACATTCAGTACTTC. Residues: CSAREGGNIQYF.

This clonotype was seen a few times. The chain uses TRBV15 and TRBJ1-6; no clear D gene. From germline, CDR1 is LNHNV and CDR2 YYDKDF (reference sequence). Trimming took 3 bases from V and 10 from J, leaving 7 bases between them. This CDR3 has 12 amino acids. Here the CDR3 reads CATSSGESPLHF. CDR3 DNA sequence: TGTGCCACCAGCAGTGGGGAATCACCCCTCCACTTT.

For this clonotype: One end of the junction varies from germline; a read error may be responsible. The chain uses TRBV7-7 and TRBJ2-7; D remains ambiguous. Germline-derived CDR1 and CDR2 are SSHAT and FNYEAQ (reference sequence). CDR3 length: 13 amino acids. The CDR3 sequence: CASSLDATYEQYF. CDR3 DNA: TGTGCTAGCAGCTTAGATGCAACCTACGAGCAGTACTTC.

The chain couples TRBV12-3 or TRBV12-4 to TRBJ2-4, with TRBD1 as a possible D gene (6 bases). V lost 7 bases, J lost 4 bases, and 14 bases lay in between. CDR3 size: 14 residues. The CDR3: CASTPDRLKNIQYF. Here the CDR3 DNA reads TGTGCCAGCACCCCGGACAGACTAAAAAACATTCAGTACTTC.

The rearrangement links TRBV5-6 to TRBJ2-3; no firm D call. Germline CDR1 SGHDT, CDR2 YYEEEE. The CDR3 runs to 15 residues. Trimming removed 4 bases at V and 0 bases at J, with 12 bases between. This CDR3 reads CASSPAFYSTDTQYF. CDR3 bases: TGTGCCAGCAGCCCGGCCTTTTACAGCACAGATACGCAGTATTTT.

This chain joins TRBV7-9 and TRBJ2-1; D tentatively fits TRBD1 or TRBD2 (5 bases each). The CDR3 has 16 residues. Trimming pared 5 bases from V and 8 bases from J, leaving 22 bases between. Germline CDR1 is SEHNR and CDR2 is FQNEAQ (reference sequence). The CDR3, as DNA: TGTGCCAGCAGCCTCCTATACGGCAGGGAGCGTGATGAGCAGTTCTTC. Protein sequence: CASSLLYGRERDEQFF.

This clonotype was found a few times. V is TRBV4-2 and J is TRBJ2-2; 12 bases match TRBD2. This CDR3 contains 15 residues. Germline assignment: CDR1 LGHNA and CDR2 YNFKEQ. J gave up 4 bases and V 4 bases, and 1 base lay outside the gene matches. CDR3 DNA sequence: TGTGCCAGCAGCCGGACTAGCGGGGCCACCGGGGAGCTGTTTTTT. It translates to CASSRTSGATGELFF.

This clonotype was found a few times. The rearrangement links TRBV6-2 or TRBV6-3 to TRBJ1-3; D is ambiguous. The ends were cut back, 8 bases at V and 4 bases at J, with 6 bases in the middle. The CDR3 runs to 11 residues. CDR1 and CDR2 from the germline V gene are MNHEY and SVGEGT. The CDR3 reads CASGQGNTIYF. In DNA, the CDR3 is TGTGCCAGCGGCCAGGGAAACACCATATATTTT.

This CDR3 reads CASTRTLSYNEQFF. The CDR3 DNA is TGTGCCAGCACCCGGACGCTCTCCTACAATGAGCAGTTCTTC. The V and J genes are TRBV9 and TRBJ2-1; the D is unclear. The ends were cut back, 6 bases at V and 0 bases at J, with 10 bases in the middle. Germline-derived CDR1 and CDR2 are SGDLS and YYNGEE. CDR3 length equals 14 residues.